Following are 5 T cell receptor beta chains from one sample sequenced in a study of T cells in Graves' hyperthyroidism and ophthalmopathy. RNA transcripts served as the template for amplifying TCR beta CDR3 regions. HTBI primers drove first-round RT-PCR of the TCR CDR3. TCRdb re-called the multiplex PCR reads through MiXCR, storing one row per CDR3 protein. This sample has some 490,000 distinct CDR3 sequences; about 15% occur once, and the top ten carry approximately 30%. The sequenced material came from blood. These receptors were obtained from a young woman with Graves' ophthalmopathy.

This clonotype was seen repeatedly, ten times or more. The rearrangement joins TRBV28 to TRBJ2-5; no clear D gene. The CDR3 sequence is 12 residues long. Germline CDR1 MDHEN, CDR2 SYDVKM. V gave up 7 bases and J gave up 9 bases, with 15 bases separating them. The CDR3 DNA sequence: TGTGCCAGCACGACTGTTGGGAAGGCCCAGTACTTC. This gives the protein CASTTVGKAQYF.

The chain employs TRBV18 and TRBJ1-6, with 9 bases matching TRBD1. CDR1 and CDR2 (germline): KGHSH, LQKENI. The CDR3 extends over 15 amino acids. The V gene end was trimmed by 4 bases and the J gene end by 5 bases; junction bases not matched to a gene: 3. CDR3 DNA sequence: TGTGCCAGCTCACAAAGACAGGGGGATAATTCACCCCTCCACTTT. Protein sequence: CASSQRQGDNSPLHF.

In this sample, this clonotype turned up many times. In DNA form, the CDR3 reads TGCAGCGTTCCTACCCCCGGACTAGCGGGAAGAGGGGGGTACAATGAGCAGTTCTTC. Protein: CSVPTPGLAGRGGYNEQFF. The chain employs TRBV29-1 and TRBJ2-1; 12 bases are shared with TRBD2. The V segment lost 5 bases and the J segment 4 bases; nucleotides outside the gene matches: 18. The CDR3 spans 19 residues. CDR1 and CDR2 (germline): SQVTM, ANQGSEA.

This chain joins TRBV5-5 and TRBJ1-1, with D unresolved. The germline V gene has CDR1 SGHKS and CDR2 YYEKEE (reference sequence). Trimming took 1 base from V and 1 from J, leaving 5 bases between them. The CDR3 sequence is 13 residues long. The CDR3 DNA follows: TGTGCCAGCAGCTTGATATCGAACACTGAAGCTTTCTTT. Protein sequence: CASSLISNTEAFF. Full variable domain (outside the CDR3, taken from reference TRBV5-5 and TRBJ1-1): DAGVTQSPTHLIKTRGQQVTLRCSPISGHKSVSWYQQVLGQGPQFIFQYYEKEERGRGNFPDRFSARQFPNYSSELNVNALLLGDSALYLCASSLISNTEAFFGQGTRLTVV.

This clonotype was recorded at least ten times. V and J are TRBV30 and TRBJ1-5, with TRBD1 matching over 7 bases. The CDR3 runs to 14 residues. CDR1 is GTSNPN, CDR2 SVGIG, per germline (reference sequence). The J segment lost 4 bases and the V segment lost 4 bases, leaving 7 bases of the junction unmatched. CDR3 DNA sequence: TGTGCCTGGAAACCCCAGGGGGTGAATCAGCCCCAGCATTTT. Protein sequence: CAWKPQGVNQPQHF.